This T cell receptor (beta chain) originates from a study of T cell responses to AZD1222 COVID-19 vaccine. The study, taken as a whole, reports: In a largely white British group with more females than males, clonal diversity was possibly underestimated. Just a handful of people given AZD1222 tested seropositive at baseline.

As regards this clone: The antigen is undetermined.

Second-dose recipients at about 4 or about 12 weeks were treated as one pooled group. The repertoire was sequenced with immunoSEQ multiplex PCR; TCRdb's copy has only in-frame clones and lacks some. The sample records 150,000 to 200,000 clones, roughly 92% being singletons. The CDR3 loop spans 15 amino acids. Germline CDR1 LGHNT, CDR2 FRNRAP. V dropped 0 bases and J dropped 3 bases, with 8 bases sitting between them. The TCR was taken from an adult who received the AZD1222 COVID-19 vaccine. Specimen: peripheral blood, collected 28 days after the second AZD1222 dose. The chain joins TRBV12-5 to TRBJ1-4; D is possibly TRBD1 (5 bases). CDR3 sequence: CASGLVRQSNEKLFF. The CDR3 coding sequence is TGTGCTAGTGGTTTGGTAAGACAGTCTAATGAAAAACTGTTTTTT.